This is a list of T cell receptor beta chains from one sample in a study of blood T cells in healthy people across ages. In TCRdb, the 5' RACE reads were re-called with MiXCR into one record per CDR3 protein. The table shows 850,000 to 950,000 distinct CDR3 sequences, with more than 25% occurring only once. The sequencing input was blood. These receptors were collected from an elderly woman in good health. Both conserved end residues are part of each CDR3. Fields, in order: clone size, V gene, J gene, D gene, CDR3 DNA, CDR3 protein. The D gene is left open where the match is weak. Not all rows give a size; the values are once, few, many and, for expanded clones, a class.

clone_size: many; v_call: TRBV20-1; j_call: TRBJ1-2; d_call: .; cdr3_nt: TGCAGTGCTAGAGAAACCCCGGGGGAAAACTATGGCTACACCTTC; cdr3_aa: CSARETPGENYGYTF
clone_size: .; v_call: TRBV10-3; j_call: TRBJ2-7; d_call: TRBD2; cdr3_nt: TGTGCCATCAGTGACCCGCCAGGGACTAGCGAGTACAATGAGCAGTACTTC; cdr3_aa: CAISDPPGTSEYNEQYF
clone_size: .; v_call: TRBV20-1; j_call: TRBJ2-3; d_call: .; cdr3_nt: TGCAGTGCTACACTAGCTAGCACAGATACGCAGTATTTT; cdr3_aa: CSATLASTDTQYF
clone_size: .; v_call: TRBV7-2; j_call: TRBJ2-3; d_call: TRBD2; cdr3_nt: TGTGCCAGCAGCTTAGTGATAGTGGGACTAGTGTCAGATACGCAGTATTTT; cdr3_aa: CASSLVIVGLVSDTQYF
clone_size: .; v_call: TRBV3-1; j_call: TRBJ1-2; d_call: .; cdr3_nt: TGTGCCAGCAGCCTTAGGGACAACGGGGGCTACACCTTC; cdr3_aa: CASSLRDNGGYTF
clone_size: .; v_call: TRBV20-1; j_call: TRBJ1-6; d_call: TRBD1; cdr3_nt: TGCAGTGCTAAGACAGGGGCCAATTCACCCCTCCACTTT; cdr3_aa: CSAKTGANSPLHF
clone_size: many; v_call: TRBV6-2/TRBV6-3; j_call: TRBJ2-3; d_call: TRBD2; cdr3_nt: TGTGCCAGCGACCGGACTAGCGGGGGGATCACAGATACGCAGTATTTT; cdr3_aa: CASDRTSGGITDTQYF
clone_size: .; v_call: TRBV18; j_call: TRBJ2-7; d_call: TRBD1; cdr3_nt: TGTGCCAGCTCACCATTATCGGACAGGGGAAACGAGCAGTACTTC; cdr3_aa: CASSPLSDRGNEQYF
clone_size: few; v_call: TRBV7-8; j_call: TRBJ1-5; d_call: .; cdr3_nt: TGTGCCAGCAGCTCAGCCCCCCGGACAGTTAGAAATCAGCCCCAGCATTTT; cdr3_aa: CASSSAPRTVRNQPQHF
clone_size: .; v_call: TRBV4-3; j_call: TRBJ2-1; d_call: .; cdr3_nt: TGCGCCAGCAGCCAAGAATGGCCAAGCTCCTACAATGAACAGTTCTTC; cdr3_aa: CASSQEWPSSYNEQFF
clone_size: .; v_call: TRBV7-2; j_call: TRBJ2-1; d_call: .; cdr3_nt: TGTGCCAGCAGCTTAGCGCTAAGTTGGAACAATGGGCAGTTCTTC; cdr3_aa: CASSLALSWNNGQFF
clone_size: many; v_call: TRBV7-2; j_call: TRBJ2-7; d_call: .; cdr3_nt: TGTGCCAGCAGCTTAGGGGCGGGGGCGGGCGAGCAGTACTTC; cdr3_aa: CASSLGAGAGEQYF
clone_size: many; v_call: TRBV7-9; j_call: TRBJ2-7; d_call: TRBD1; cdr3_nt: TGTGCCAGCAGACCCGGACAGGACTACGAGCAGTACTTC; cdr3_aa: CASRPGQDYEQYF
clone_size: .; v_call: TRBV25-1; j_call: TRBJ1-2; d_call: .; cdr3_nt: TGTGCCAGCAGCTCCGGACAAGGAGTCCTGGGATTTGGCTACACCTTC; cdr3_aa: CASSSGQGVLGFGYTF
clone_size: few; v_call: TRBV12-5; j_call: TRBJ1-2; d_call: TRBD1; cdr3_nt: TGTGCTAGTGGTTTGGTACAGGGGGGCTATGGCTACACCTTC; cdr3_aa: CASGLVQGGYGYTF
clone_size: once; v_call: TRBV3-1; j_call: TRBJ1-1; d_call: TRBD1; cdr3_nt: TGTGCCAGCAGCCAGACAGGGGAAAGGAATGCTTTCTTT; cdr3_aa: CASSQTGERNAFF
clone_size: few; v_call: TRBV6-2/TRBV6-3; j_call: TRBJ2-3; d_call: .; cdr3_nt: TGTGCCAGCAGTTACCACAGGGACCCCCGGGATACGCAGTATTTT; cdr3_aa: CASSYHRDPRDTQYF
clone_size: many; v_call: TRBV5-1; j_call: TRBJ2-7; d_call: .; cdr3_nt: TGCGCCAGCAATCGAGGGACTGGGCTCAACTACGAGCAGTACTTC; cdr3_aa: CASNRGTGLNYEQYF
clone_size: few; v_call: TRBV2; j_call: TRBJ2-1; d_call: TRBD2; cdr3_nt: TGTGCCAGCAGCCCCCTGTCGGGACTAGCCCTTTGTAATGAGCAGTTCTTC; cdr3_aa: CASSPLSGLALCNEQFF
clone_size: few; v_call: TRBV7-2; j_call: TRBJ2-1; d_call: .; cdr3_nt: TGTGCCAGCAGCTTAAATCGTGTAGGAGACAATGAGCAGTTCTTC; cdr3_aa: CASSLNRVGDNEQFF
clone_size: many; v_call: TRBV12-3/TRBV12-4; j_call: TRBJ1-2; d_call: .; cdr3_nt: TGTGCCAGCAGTTTAAGGGGGGGCGCAGGCTATGGCTACACCTTC; cdr3_aa: CASSLRGGAGYGYTF
clone_size: many; v_call: TRBV6-2/TRBV6-3; j_call: TRBJ2-1; d_call: TRBD2; cdr3_nt: TGTGCCAGCACCCTACGGGGGGGGGACTACAATGAGCAGTTCTTC; cdr3_aa: CASTLRGGDYNEQFF
clone_size: many; v_call: TRBV14; j_call: TRBJ2-5; d_call: TRBD1; cdr3_nt: TGTGCCAGCAGCCACCTAAGGGGCAGGGGGCAAGAGACCCAGTACTTC; cdr3_aa: CASSHLRGRGQETQYF
clone_size: few; v_call: TRBV7-8; j_call: TRBJ2-3; d_call: TRBD2; cdr3_nt: TGTGCCAGCACCCCGGGGGGTTTGACAGATACGCAGTATTTT; cdr3_aa: CASTPGGLTDTQYF
clone_size: .; v_call: TRBV7-8; j_call: TRBJ1-2; d_call: .; cdr3_nt: TGTGCCAGCAGCTCACTGCCAGGGGTCTATGGCTACACCTTC; cdr3_aa: CASSSLPGVYGYTF
clone_size: .; v_call: TRBV9; j_call: TRBJ1-1; d_call: TRBD1; cdr3_nt: TGTGCCAGCAGCCCGGGGACAGCCATGAACACTGAAGCTTTCTTT; cdr3_aa: CASSPGTAMNTEAFF
clone_size: few; v_call: TRBV21-1; j_call: TRBJ1-2; d_call: .; cdr3_nt: TGTGCCAGCAGCAAGTTTGAGGGGCCCAGCTATGGCTACACCTTC; cdr3_aa: CASSKFEGPSYGYTF
clone_size: many; v_call: TRBV7-9; j_call: TRBJ2-7; d_call: TRBD1; cdr3_nt: TGTGCCAGCAGCCCTCGGGACAGGGACTACGAGCAGTACTTC; cdr3_aa: CASSPRDRDYEQYF
clone_size: .; v_call: TRBV6-6; j_call: TRBJ2-5; d_call: TRBD2; cdr3_nt: TGCGCCAGCAGGGGGGGGACTAGCGGGGGTCCTAATGAGCAGTACTTC; cdr3_aa: CASRGGTSGGPNEQYF
clone_size: few; v_call: TRBV5-6; j_call: TRBJ1-5; d_call: TRBD1; cdr3_nt: TGTGCCAGCAGCTTGACGGGCAGGGGGCCCCTAAATCAGCCCCAGCATTTT; cdr3_aa: CASSLTGRGPLNQPQHF
clone_size: .; v_call: TRBV15; j_call: TRBJ2-1; d_call: .; cdr3_nt: TGTGCCACCAGCAGAGTAGGGGTTTCCTACAATGAGCAGTTCTTC; cdr3_aa: CATSRVGVSYNEQFF
clone_size: many; v_call: TRBV2; j_call: TRBJ2-3; d_call: .; cdr3_nt: TGTGCCAGCAGTTCCGGGACGGCTAGCACAGATACGCAGTATTTT; cdr3_aa: CASSSGTASTDTQYF
clone_size: few; v_call: TRBV6-5; j_call: TRBJ2-7; d_call: TRBD1; cdr3_nt: TGTGCCAGCAGACCGGCGGGACAGGGTCCCTCCTACGAGCAGTACTTC; cdr3_aa: CASRPAGQGPSYEQYF
clone_size: few; v_call: TRBV7-2; j_call: TRBJ2-1; d_call: TRBD1; cdr3_nt: TGTGCCAGCAGCCTGACGCGACAGGGGCAGCAGTTCTTC; cdr3_aa: CASSLTRQGQQFF
clone_size: few; v_call: TRBV10-2; j_call: TRBJ2-5; d_call: TRBD2; cdr3_nt: TGCGCCAGCAGTGAAGCGGGGGGGGGCATGGCCCAGTACTTC; cdr3_aa: CASSEAGGGMAQYF
clone_size: many; v_call: TRBV6-5; j_call: TRBJ2-3; d_call: .; cdr3_nt: TGTGCCAGCAGCCAAGGGCCAGGGGATACGCAGTATTTT; cdr3_aa: CASSQGPGDTQYF
clone_size: few; v_call: TRBV7-8; j_call: TRBJ1-4; d_call: .; cdr3_nt: TGTGCCAGCAGCTCCCGACGGAATAATGAAAAACTGTTTTTT; cdr3_aa: CASSSRRNNEKLFF
clone_size: .; v_call: TRBV28; j_call: TRBJ1-2; d_call: TRBD1; cdr3_nt: TGTGCCAGCACCTTTTCGGGACAGGGGGTCCCTGACTACACCTTC; cdr3_aa: CASTFSGQGVPDYTF
clone_size: few; v_call: TRBV30; j_call: TRBJ1-5; d_call: .; cdr3_nt: TGTGCCTGGAGTGTGGGGGCCGCGCAGCCCCAGCATTTT; cdr3_aa: CAWSVGAAQPQHF
clone_size: few; v_call: TRBV28; j_call: TRBJ1-2; d_call: TRBD1; cdr3_nt: TGTGCCAGCAGAACAGGGGGCCGGGATGGCTACACCTTC; cdr3_aa: CASRTGGRDGYTF
clone_size: few; v_call: TRBV7-8; j_call: TRBJ2-1; d_call: TRBD1; cdr3_nt: TGTGCCAGCAGCTTAGAGACAGGGCTGAAGTTCTTC; cdr3_aa: CASSLETGLKFF
clone_size: few; v_call: TRBV20-1; j_call: TRBJ2-7; d_call: .; cdr3_nt: TGCAGTGCTGTCCCCGGGACTGCCTCCTACGAGCAGTACTTC; cdr3_aa: CSAVPGTASYEQYF
clone_size: many; v_call: TRBV20-1; j_call: TRBJ2-5; d_call: .; cdr3_nt: TGCAGTGCCCGCTGGACAACACAAGAGACCCAGTACTTC; cdr3_aa: CSARWTTQETQYF